This TCR beta chain appears in the sequencing data of a study of response to subunit inactivated influenza vaccine. Whole-study results and caveats: Only a handful of new T cells, the authors suggested, are recruited with each seasonal influenza vaccination.

Trimming took off 10 bases at V and 4 bases at J, with 20 bases between the two ends. In germline, CDR1 is MDHEN, CDR2 SYDVKM. The CDR3 runs 15 residues. TCRdb analysed the RT-PCR reads with MiXCR anew, one entry per CDR3 protein. The sample gives approximately 520,000 distinct CDR3 sequences, roughly 23% of which show up once; under 2.5% is in the top ten. About this clonotype itself: Its antigen is as yet unknown.

The specimen comprised CD4+ T cells sorted from PBMCs, sampled more than 4 days after vaccination. The rearrangement links TRBV28 to TRBJ2-1, with D tentatively TRBD1 or TRBD2 (5 bases each). The sequence came from a man aged 45-65 years who received an inactivated influenza vaccine. CDR3 amino acids: CATKTGPGAYNEQFF. The CDR3, as DNA: TGTGCCACCAAGACCGGACCCGGGGCGTACAATGAGCAGTTCTTC.